Listed here are 24 T cell receptor beta chains from one sample, sequenced in a study of CD8 T cells in ankylosing spondylitis. TCRdb reprocessed the 5' RACE reads with MiXCR, giving one entry per CDR3 protein. The table lists 130,000 or so distinct CDR3 sequences, 6.5% to 9% of them singletons. The sequencing sample was made of blood, either unsorted or a sorted T cell fraction (not recorded which). All receptors derive from a male donor with ankylosing spondylitis or in good health (not recorded which).

This clonotype was counted ten times or more. The chain uses TRBV5-1 and TRBJ2-3; D possibly corresponds to TRBD1 (6 bases). The CDR3 extends over 14 amino acids. Germline assignment: CDR1 SGHRS and CDR2 YFSETQ. With 1 base removed from V and 5 bases from J, the gap between germline ends came to 11 bases. CDR3 in DNA: TGCGCCAGCAGCTTGAACAGGGCGGGAGATACGCAGTATTTT. Protein sequence: CASSLNRAGDTQYF.

The chain employs TRBV7-2 and TRBJ1-1, with D uncertain. Trimming left V 7 bases short and J 4 bases short, with 10 bases between. The CDR3 consists of 12 residues. CDR1 and CDR2 from the germline V gene are SGHTA and FQGNSA. The CDR3 DNA sequence: TGTGCCAGCACCCCAGAGGCCACTGAAGCTTTCTTT. Residues: CASTPEATEAFF.

Many counts were recorded for this clonotype. The rearrangement joins TRBV3-1 to TRBJ2-1; no clear D gene. Trimming removed 3 bases from V and 0 bases from J, with 9 bases in between. The germline V gene has CDR1 LGHDT and CDR2 YNNKEL (reference sequence). The CDR3 length is 15 residues. The CDR3 nucleotides are TGTGCCAGCAGCCAGTGGTTTAGCTCCTACAATGAGCAGTTCTTC. It specifies CASSQWFSSYNEQFF.

This chain connects TRBV10-1 to TRBJ1-2, with D possibly being TRBD1 (5 bases). V lost 3 bases and J lost 4, with 9 bases in between. The CDR3 contains 13 residues. Germline V lookup: CDR1 WNHNN, CDR2 SYGVQD (reference sequence). The DNA of the CDR3 is TGCGCCAGCAGTGAACAGGCAGGCTATGGCTACACCTTC. Amino acid sequence: CASSEQAGYGYTF.

The chain uses TRBV23-1 and TRBJ1-5, with D unresolved. TRBV23-1 is marked as an open reading frame, function uncertain. CDR3 size: 13 residues. V was pared by 3 bases and J by 5 bases, with 8 bases between. CDR3: CASSQGGHQPQHF. As DNA, the CDR3 is TGCGCCAGCAGTCAGGGAGGGCATCAGCCCCAGCATTTT.

This clonotype was observed many times. CDR3 region: CSVAGHALSLRYEQYF. CDR3 bases: TGCAGCGTTGCGGGACACGCCTTGTCCCTTCGCTACGAGCAGTACTTC. The genes are TRBV29-1 and TRBJ2-7; D perhaps matches TRBD1 (6 bases). Per the germline V gene, CDR1 is SQVTM and CDR2 is ANQGSEA. The length of the CDR3 is 16 residues. V lost 4 bases and J lost 3, with 22 bases in between.

There are a few counts of this clonotype. The rearrangement links TRBV18 to TRBJ2-1; weak D call: TRBD1 (6 bases). CDR1 is KGHSH, CDR2 LQKENI, per germline. The CDR3 spans 17 residues. The V end was cut by 3 bases, the J end by 0 bases, with 15 bases between. CDR3 loop: CASSPDRAGSSYNEQFF. Written as DNA, the CDR3 is TGTGCCAGCTCACCGGACAGAGCAGGGAGCTCCTACAATGAGCAGTTCTTC. Variable domain in full (rest from reference TRBV18 and TRBJ2-1): NAGVMQNPRHLVRRRGQEARLRCSPMKGHSHVYWYRQLPEEGLKFMVYLQKENIIDESGMPKERFSAEFPKEGPSILRIQQVVRGDSAAYFCASSPDRAGSSYNEQFFGPGTRLTVL.

This clonotype was detected many times. V is TRBV12-3 or TRBV12-4 and J is TRBJ2-2; D perhaps matches TRBD2 (6 bases). The CDR3 has 15 amino acids. The V end was cut by 3 bases, the J end by 1 base, with 9 bases between. In DNA, the CDR3 is TGTGCCAGCAGTTTTAGCGGAGTGAACACCGGGGAGCTGTTTTTT. Encoded protein: CASSFSGVNTGELFF.

This clonotype was detected ten times or more. This chain connects TRBV5-1 to TRBJ1-4; tentatively, D is TRBD1 (6 bases). The CDR3 loop spans 14 amino acids. V lost 2 bases, J lost 4 bases, and 9 bases lay in between. Per germline, CDR1 SGHRS and CDR2 YFSETQ. CDR3 DNA sequence: TGCGCCAGCAGCTTTAAGGGGGATAATGAAAAACTGTTTTTT. Protein: CASSFKGDNEKLFF. The whole variable domain, remainder taken from reference TRBV5-1 and TRBJ1-4, is KAGVTQTPRYLIKTRGQQVTLSCSPISGHRSVSWYQQTPGQGLQFLFEYFSETQRNKGNFPGRFSGRQFSNSRSEMNVSTLELGDSALYLCASSFKGDNEKLFFGSGTQLSVL.

This clonotype was found many times. V gene TRBV29-1 combines with J gene TRBJ2-3; D unresolved. CDR3 size: 12 residues. The V and J ends lost 8 bases and 3 bases respectively, with 12 bases between them. Germline assignment: CDR1 SQVTM and CDR2 ANQGSEA. This CDR3 reads CSWGEVTDTQYF. The CDR3 DNA follows: TGCAGCTGGGGTGAGGTGACAGATACGCAGTATTTT.

This clonotype appeared many times. The V gene is TRBV4-2, the J gene TRBJ2-2; D gene unclear. The CDR3 consists of 13 residues. The germline V gene encodes CDR1 LGHNA and CDR2 YNFKEQ. The V and J ends lost 8 bases and 4 bases respectively, with 11 bases between them. CDR3 sequence: CASRRALTGELFF. CDR3 coding DNA: TGTGCCAGCCGCCGTGCGCTCACCGGGGAGCTGTTTTTT.

This clonotype was observed at least ten times. V and J are TRBV20-1 and TRBJ2-7; D is ambiguous. Trimming left V 0 bases short and J 0 bases short, with 9 bases between. The V gene's germline CDR1 is DFQATT and CDR2 SNEGSKA (reference sequence). The CDR3 has 14 residues. CDR3 loop: CSARDYPYSYEQYF. DNA for the CDR3: TGCAGTGCTAGAGATTACCCGTACTCCTACGAGCAGTACTTC.

The rearrangement links TRBV6-2 or TRBV6-3 to TRBJ2-7; 9 positions agree with TRBD2. CDR1 MNHEY and CDR2 SVGEGT come from the germline V gene. This CDR3 spans 13 amino acids. Trimming took 6 bases from V and 5 from J; bases not matched to a gene: 5. CDR3 DNA: TGTGCCAGCAGGCCCGGGACTAGCCACGAGCAGTACTTC. Protein: CASRPGTSHEQYF.

This clonotype was counted ten times or more. The rearrangement links TRBV4-1 to TRBJ2-2; TRBD2 matches at 7 bases. J gave up 1 base and V 1 base, and 12 bases lay outside the gene matches. Germline loops: CDR1 MGHRA, CDR2 YSYEKL. The CDR3 runs to 19 residues. The CDR3 sequence is CASSQGPLTKRENTGELFF. DNA for the CDR3: TGCGCCAGCAGCCAAGGCCCCCTGACTAAGCGGGAGAACACCGGGGAGCTGTTTTTT.

This clonotype was seen repeatedly, ten times or more. V usage is TRBV2 and J usage is TRBJ2-3; maybe TRBD1 (5 bases). Trimming removed 1 base at V and 6 bases at J, with 11 bases between. Germline V CDR1 and CDR2: SNHLY, FYNNEI. There are 14 residues in the CDR3. CDR3 bases: TGTGCCAGCAGTGAAGGGGGCTTCCTGGATACGCAGTATTTT. As protein: CASSEGGFLDTQYF.

This clonotype was detected ten times or more. This chain joins TRBV2 and TRBJ2-1, with 7 bases lining up with TRBD2. The CDR3 has 17 residues. Germline-derived CDR1 and CDR2 are SNHLY and FYNNEI. V lost 7 bases, J lost 9 bases, and 21 bases stayed unmatched. The chain's CDR3 is CASNLPVGGGNPGEQFF. Written as DNA, the CDR3 is TGTGCCAGCAACTTACCAGTAGGCGGGGGAAACCCCGGTGAGCAGTTCTTC.

Ten or more counts support this clonotype. This chain links TRBV12-3 or TRBV12-4 with TRBJ1-1, with a possible D match to TRBD1 (6 bases). The germline V and J ends were trimmed by 7 bases and 4 bases, with 19 bases remaining between them. The CDR3 has 15 amino acids. CDR3 protein: CASTLGIARGTEAFF. The CDR3 coding sequence is TGTGCCAGCACCCTTGGAATCGCCAGGGGCACTGAAGCTTTCTTT.

This rearrangement joins TRBV30 to TRBJ1-1; D is perhaps TRBD1 (5 bases). Trimming left V 3 bases short and J 0 bases short, with 11 bases between. The CDR3 consists of 14 residues. The V gene's germline CDR1 is GTSNPN and CDR2 SVGIG (reference sequence). CDR3 sequence reads: CAWRLTGLNTEAFF. CDR3 in DNA: TGTGCCTGGAGGTTAACAGGATTGAACACTGAAGCTTTCTTT.

The sample holds many counts of this clonotype. J is TRBJ2-2 and V is TRBV5-1; D gene ambiguous. The CDR3 length is 15 residues. In germline, CDR1 is SGHRS, CDR2 YFSETQ. Trimming pared 5 bases from V and 2 bases from J, leaving 13 bases between. The CDR3 sequence: CASSWEGRNTGELFF. The CDR3 DNA reads as TGCGCCAGCAGTTGGGAAGGCAGAAACACCGGGGAGCTGTTTTTT.

This clonotype was counted ten times or more. The chain combines TRBV29-1 with TRBJ1-4; no definite D call. V was pared by 7 bases and J by 3 bases, with 12 bases between. This CDR3 comprises 13 residues. The germline V gene encodes CDR1 SQVTM and CDR2 ANQGSEA. The CDR3 DNA is TGCAGCGCCCTCGGGAATGCTAATGAAAAACTGTTTTTT. The encoded protein is CSALGNANEKLFF.

This clonotype was recorded at least ten times. The chain links TRBV5-1 to TRBJ2-1; TRBD1 agrees at 7 bases. CDR3 length equals 15 residues. CDR1 is SGHRS and CDR2 is YFSETQ in the germline V gene. J was trimmed by 5 bases and V by 0 bases; bases with no gene match: 5. The CDR3 bases are TGCGCCAGCAGCTTGGTCCTCACAGGGGACAATGAGCAGTTCTTC. Amino acid sequence: CASSLVLTGDNEQFF.

At least ten counts were recorded for this clonotype. The genes are TRBV5-1 and TRBJ2-2; D remains ambiguous. Trimming took 0 bases from V and 2 from J, leaving 8 bases between them. Germline CDR1 is SGHRS and CDR2 is YFSETQ. The CDR3 contains 15 residues. The CDR3 DNA reads as TGCGCCAGCAGCTTGGCGGCAGATAACACCGGGGAGCTGTTTTTT. Translating gives CASSLAADNTGELFF.

This clonotype was counted many times. The chain has TRBV10-3 and TRBJ2-2; a possible D gene is TRBD2 (5 bases). This CDR3 is built from 20 residues. CDR1 and CDR2 (germline): ENHRY, SYGVKD. Between the trimmed V and J ends, which lost 2 bases and 0 bases, there was a span of 22 bases. The CDR3 sequence is CAISERAGDIQVPNTGELFF. In nucleotides, the CDR3 is TGTGCCATCAGTGAGCGGGCCGGGGATATCCAGGTTCCGAACACCGGGGAGCTGTTTTTT.

This clonotype was counted many times. This sequence joins TRBV5-1 and TRBJ1-5; D is undetermined. Between the trimmed V and J ends, which lost 0 bases and 0 bases, there was a span of 7 bases. Germline values: CDR1 SGHRS, CDR2 YFSETQ. CDR3 size: 15 residues. CDR3 sequence: CASSLVPDSNQPQHF. CDR3 DNA sequence: TGCGCCAGCAGCTTGGTCCCAGATAGCAATCAGCCCCAGCATTTT.